This passage covers 9 T cell receptor beta chains from one sample sequenced in a study of blood T cell repertoires in COVID-19. Profiling relied on immunoSEQ multiplex PCR, and the TCRdb table lists in-frame clones only, not all of them. The sample includes roughly 100,000 clones, about 90% of them seen just once. The sequenced sample consisted of peripheral blood. Every receptor here comes from a human donor in a cohort sampled during active COVID-19.

V and J are TRBV7-9 and TRBJ2-7; D is possibly TRBD2 (5 bases). CDR1 and CDR2 (germline): SEHNR, FQNEAQ (reference sequence). There are 16 residues in the CDR3. V lost 0 bases and J lost 2, with 14 bases in between. The CDR3 reads CASSLASGVRTYEQYF. CDR3 nucleotide sequence: TGTGCCAGCAGCTTAGCGTCCGGGGTAAGGACCTACGAGCAGTACTTC. The full variable domain, in which reference TRBV7-9 and TRBJ2-7 provide the parts outside the CDR3, is DTGVSQNPRHKITKRGQNVTFRCDPISEHNRLYWYRQTLGQGPEFLTYFQNEAQLEKSRLLSDRFSAERPKGSFSTLEIQRTEQGDSAMYLCASSLASGVRTYEQYFGPGTRLTVT.

The gene calls are TRBV7-2 and TRBJ1-3, with D perhaps matching TRBD1 (6 bases). V lost 5 bases to trimming and J lost 2 bases, with 16 bases between them. CDR3 length: 16 amino acids. CDR1 is SGHTA, CDR2 FQGNSA, per germline. Here the CDR3 DNA reads TGTGCCAGCAGCGCCAATTGGGACACGACTGGAAACACCATATATTTT. As protein: CASSANWDTTGNTIYF.

The chain has TRBV6-1 and TRBJ2-7; 9 bases are shared with TRBD2. The trim removed 4 bases at V and 2 bases at J, leaving 9 bases unmatched. This CDR3 contains 16 residues. Germline CDR1 MNHNS, CDR2 SASEGT. The CDR3 loop reads CASSGLAEGGAYEQYF. CDR3 nucleotides: TGTGCCAGCAGTGGACTAGCGGAAGGCGGAGCCTACGAGCAGTACTTC.

J is TRBJ2-1 and V is TRBV2; unclear D gene. V shed 8 bases and J shed 3 bases, with 14 bases lying between them. This CDR3 is 14 amino acids long. Germline CDR1 reads SNHLY; CDR2 reads FYNNEI. The CDR3 bases are TGTGCCAGCTATATTAGCCCATACTACAATGAGCAGTTCTTC. Its protein is CASYISPYYNEQFF.

The rearrangement uses TRBV30 and TRBJ2-5, with D perhaps matching TRBD2 (5 bases). V shed 7 bases and J shed 7 bases, with 19 bases lying between them. The CDR3 runs 13 residues. The germline gives CDR1 GTSNPN, CDR2 SVGIG (reference sequence). This CDR3 is CAFSGDTAGTQYF. The DNA for the CDR3 is TGTGCCTTCTCAGGAGACACCGCGGGGACCCAGTACTTC. Using reference TRBV30 and TRBJ2-5 for the parts outside the CDR3, the full variable domain is SQTIHQWPATLVQPVGSPLSLECTVEGTSNPNLYWYRQAAGRGLQLLFYSVGIGQISSEVPQNLSASRPQDRQFILSSKKLLLSDSGFYLCAFSGDTAGTQYFGPGTRLLVL.

The V and J genes are TRBV6-6 and TRBJ2-5; 9 bases fit TRBD2. Germline V gene sequence: CDR1 MNHNY, CDR2 SVGAGI (reference sequence). The CDR3 totals 15 residues. Germline trimming cut 0 bases from V and 3 bases from J; bases unmatched to any gene: 2. CDR3 in amino acids: CASSYSGTSKETQYF. The CDR3 DNA reads as TGTGCCAGCAGTTACTCCGGGACTAGCAAAGAGACCCAGTACTTC.

The genes are TRBV5-1 and TRBJ2-3, with D tentatively TRBD2 (5 bases). The V end lost 0 bases, the J end lost 3 bases, and 11 bases lay between the germline ends. The CDR3 is made up of 15 amino acids. The V gene's germline CDR1 is SGHRS and CDR2 YFSETQ. CDR3 region: CASSLAGKSTDTQYF. The CDR3 DNA reads TGCGCCAGCAGCTTGGCGGGGAAGAGTACAGATACGCAGTATTTT. Full variable domain (rest looked up from reference TRBV5-1 and TRBJ2-3): KAGVTQTPRYLIKTRGQQVTLSCSPISGHRSVSWYQQTPGQGLQFLFEYFSETQRNKGNFPGRFSGRQFSNSRSEMNVSTLELGDSALYLCASSLAGKSTDTQYFGPGTRLTVL.

This chain uses TRBV7-9 with TRBJ2-7; TRBD2 matches at 7 bases. J lost 1 base, V lost 1 base, and 10 bases had no gene match. The germline V gene encodes CDR1 SEHNR and CDR2 FQNEAQ (reference sequence). This CDR3 comprises 17 residues. The CDR3 sequence: CASSLGGASGYSYEQYF. The CDR3 DNA reads TGTGCCAGCAGCTTAGGAGGGGCTAGCGGATATTCCTACGAGCAGTACTTC. Full variable domain (remainder filled in from reference TRBV7-9 and TRBJ2-7): DTGVSQNPRHKITKRGQNVTFRCDPISEHNRLYWYRQTLGQGPEFLTYFQNEAQLEKSRLLSDRFSAERPKGSFSTLEIQRTEQGDSAMYLCASSLGGASGYSYEQYFGPGTRLTVT.

This chain connects TRBV9 to TRBJ1-6; D is unclear. CDR3 size: 18 residues. The V gene's germline CDR1 is SGDLS and CDR2 YYNGEE. V lost 4 bases and J lost 0, with 17 bases in between. CDR3 nucleotides: TGTGCCAGCAGCCACGCGAATACCGGGAGCTCCTATAATTCACCCCTCCACTTT. This translates into CASSHANTGSSYNSPLHF. The full variable domain, with the rest looked up from reference TRBV9 and TRBJ1-6, is DSGVTQTPKHLITATGQRVTLRCSPRSGDLSVYWYQQSLDQGLQFLIQYYNGEERAKGNILERFSAQQFPDLHSELNLSSLELGDSALYFCASSHANTGSSYNSPLHFGNGTRLTVT.